Presented here are 3 T cell receptor beta chains from one specimen sequenced in a study of cytomegalovirus exposure and HLA in healthy donors. The PCR had 60 Vbeta and 13 Jbeta primers. Assay: immunoSEQ multiplex PCR; the TCRdb copy retains only in-frame clones and omits some. The sample holds under 250,000 clones, over 80% seen once. What was sequenced was PBMCs. Receptor source: a boy younger than 10 in good health and CMV-seronegative.

In DNA, the CDR3 is TGTGCCAGTGGAGGCCTTGGAATCGAAAAACTGTTTTTT. Translation gives CASGGLGIEKLFF. This rearrangement joins TRBV27 to TRBJ1-4; D gene ambiguous. V was pared by 9 bases and J by 8 bases, with 16 bases between. In germline, CDR1 is MNHEY, CDR2 SMNVEV (reference sequence). The CDR3 has 13 amino acids. The full variable domain, with the rest looked up from reference TRBV27 and TRBJ1-4, is EAQVTQNPRYLITVTGKKLTVTCSQNMNHEYMSWYRQDPGLGLRQIYYSMNVEVTDKGDVPEGYKVSRKEKRNFPLILESPSPNQTSLYFCASGGLGIEKLFFGSGTQLSVL.

V usage is TRBV19 and J usage is TRBJ1-1; a possible D gene is TRBD1 (5 bases). CDR3 length: 13 amino acids. V was shortened by 2 bases and J by 3 bases, with 7 bases between the two germline ends. Germline CDR1 is LNHDA and CDR2 is SQIVND (reference sequence). Written as DNA, the CDR3 is TGTGCCAGTAGTATAACAGGAGACACTGAAGCTTTCTTT. The encoded protein is CASSITGDTEAFF.

This chain links TRBV6-6 with TRBJ1-2; 8 bases line up with TRBD1. Unmatched junction bases numbered 6, after V lost 10 bases and J lost 8 bases. The CDR3 spans 11 residues. In germline, CDR1 is MNHNY, CDR2 SVGAGI (reference sequence). CDR3 protein: CAIGQGGGYTF. The CDR3 DNA sequence: TGTGCCATCGGACAGGGTGGAGGCTACACCTTC.